The 8 T cell receptor beta chains below were found in one sample sequenced in a study of CD8+ T cells in alopecia areata. RNA extraction was followed by reverse transcription into cDNA, which acted as the sequencing template. The method was immunoSEQ multiplex PCR; TCRdb's version includes in-frame clones alone and lacks a portion of them. The sample has 98,000 or so clones, 59% seen once. Sequencing was performed on CD8+ T cells sorted from blood. These receptors were taken from a human donor in good health.

The chain combines TRBV7-2 with TRBJ2-7, with D uncertain. From germline, CDR1 is SGHTA and CDR2 FQGNSA. The V end was cut by 4 bases, the J end by 3 bases, with 16 bases between. The CDR3 contains 15 residues. The CDR3 nucleotides are TGTGCCAGCAGCTCTTTGGGCCCTCTGGGCTACGAGCAGTACTTC. Translating gives CASSSLGPLGYEQYF.

The table lists this clone with a count of one. This chain uses TRBV7-9 with TRBJ2-2; the D is unclear. Germline lookup yields CDR1 SEHNR and CDR2 FQNEAQ (reference sequence). CDR3 length: 14 residues. The V end was cut by 1 base, the J end by 4 bases, with 7 bases between. The CDR3 protein is CASSLGGLTGELFF. The CDR3 DNA follows: TGTGCCAGCAGCTTAGGAGGCCTCACCGGGGAGCTGTTTTTT.

The gene calls are TRBV5-6 and TRBJ1-1, with D unclear. V was shortened by 4 bases and J by 4 bases, with 14 bases between the two germline ends. The CDR3 extends over 14 amino acids. CDR1 and CDR2 (germline): SGHDT, YYEEEE. This CDR3 is CASSIQLSSTEAFF. CDR3 nucleotide sequence: TGTGCCAGCAGCATACAGTTAAGCAGCACTGAAGCTTTCTTT.

The J gene is TRBJ2-5, the V gene TRBV27, with 9 bases lining up with TRBD2. The V gene's germline CDR1 is MNHEY and CDR2 SMNVEV (reference sequence). J gave up 7 bases and V 6 bases, and 18 bases lay outside the gene matches. The CDR3 is made up of 17 amino acids. CDR3 loop: CASRGARGSGGVSTQYF. The CDR3, as DNA: TGTGCCAGCAGGGGGGCCCGAGGTAGCGGGGGAGTATCGACCCAGTACTTC.

The chain recombines TRBV5-1 with TRBJ2-2, with D unclear. This CDR3 has 14 amino acids. Trimming stripped 0 bases from V and 5 bases from J, with 8 bases between. Germline CDR1 is SGHRS and CDR2 is YFSETQ. CDR3 bases: TGCGCCAGCAGCTTGGCCCCACTAACCGGGGAGCTGTTTTTT. This encodes CASSLAPLTGELFF.

The chain is built from TRBV2 and TRBJ2-5, with no clear D. The V end lost 1 base, the J end lost 6 bases, and 15 bases lay between the germline ends. The germline gives CDR1 SNHLY, CDR2 FYNNEI. The CDR3 is made up of 15 amino acids. In DNA form, the CDR3 reads TGTGCCAGCAGTGAAGAGTTAACAAGAATAAAGACCCAGTACTTC. It codes for CASSEELTRIKTQYF.

This rearrangement joins TRBV9 to TRBJ2-7; 7 positions match TRBD1. Per germline, CDR1 SGDLS and CDR2 YYNGEE. This CDR3 has 14 amino acids. V gave up 3 bases and J gave up 0 bases; unmatched junction bases: 3. The DNA of the CDR3 is TGTGCCAGCAGCGCCGGACAGGACTCCTACGAGCAGTACTTC. Its translation: CASSAGQDSYEQYF.

The rearrangement uses TRBV14 and TRBJ1-1; 7 bases map to TRBD1. J gave up 6 bases and V 2 bases, and 3 bases lay outside the gene matches. Looked up from germline, CDR1 is SGHDN and CDR2 is FVKESK. The CDR3 is 13 residues long. This CDR3 reads CASSQTGAAEAFF. As DNA, the CDR3 is TGTGCCAGCAGCCAAACAGGGGCAGCTGAAGCTTTCTTT.